A single sample gave rise to the 8 T cell receptor beta chains below, sequenced in a study of blood T cell repertoires in COVID-19. Libraries were prepared by immunoSEQ multiplex PCR; TCRdb keeps only in-frame clonotypes and omits some of them. The sample has 200,000 to 250,000 clones; 70% to 90% are singletons. The sequencing input was peripheral blood. Every receptor here comes from a woman aged 50 to 60 with COVID-19, enrolled during active disease.

The rearrangement uses TRBV30 and TRBJ1-2, with 11 bases identical to TRBD1. This CDR3 contains 14 residues. Germline assignment: CDR1 GTSNPN and CDR2 SVGIG (reference sequence). The V gene end was trimmed by 7 bases and the J gene end by 7 bases; junction bases not matched to a gene: 11. CDR3 in DNA: TGTGCCTTAACAGGGGACAGGGGGACAGGTGGCTACACCTTC. This translates into CALTGDRGTGGYTF. Looking up the rest from reference TRBV30 and TRBJ1-2 gives the full variable domain: SQTIHQWPATLVQPVGSPLSLECTVEGTSNPNLYWYRQAAGRGLQLLFYSVGIGQISSEVPQNLSASRPQDRQFILSSKKLLLSDSGFYLCALTGDRGTGGYTFGSGTRLTVV.

CDR3 amino acids: CASSIASPVIAGFQETQYF. The CDR3 nucleotides read TGTGCCAGTAGTATAGCCTCCCCAGTGATAGCGGGGTTCCAAGAGACCCAGTACTTC. This rearrangement joins TRBV19 to TRBJ2-5; TRBD2 matches 8 bases. With 1 base clipped from V and 1 base from J, the junction kept 14 bases outside the gene matches. The CDR3 is made up of 19 amino acids. Germline V gene data show CDR1 as LNHDA and CDR2 as SQIVND (reference sequence).

This clone was counted a single time. The genes are TRBV5-1 and TRBJ1-1; D is ambiguous. CDR3 length: 16 amino acids. Germline CDR1 and CDR2: SGHRS and YFSETQ. V lost 4 bases and J lost 1, with 17 bases in between. DNA for the CDR3: TGCGCCAGCAGCGGAGATCGGGGAGGAACGAACACTGAAGCTTTCTTT. Translation gives CASSGDRGGTNTEAFF.

The chain is built from TRBV2 and TRBJ2-3; a weak D match, TRBD2 (7 bases). Trimming removed 4 bases at V and 3 bases at J, with 26 bases between. The CDR3 consists of 19 residues. Germline V gene lookup returns CDR1 SNHLY and CDR2 FYNNEI. CDR3 region: CASSATGMGGPFMTDTQYF. The CDR3 bases are TGTGCCAGCAGTGCCACAGGAATGGGGGGGCCTTTTATGACAGATACGCAGTATTTT. Supplemented by reference TRBV2 and TRBJ2-3, the full variable domain reads EPEVTQTPSHQVTQMGQEVILRCVPISNHLYFYWYRQILGQKVEFLVSFYNNEISEKSEIFDDQFSVERPDGSNFTLKIRSTKLEDSAMYFCASSATGMGGPFMTDTQYFGPGTRLTVL.

Only a few counts were recorded for this clone. The chain couples TRBV5-1 to TRBJ1-4, with D hard to call. The CDR3 has 13 amino acids. V shed 5 bases and J shed 5 bases, with 10 bases lying between them. The germline gives CDR1 SGHRS, CDR2 YFSETQ. The DNA of the CDR3 is TGCGCCAGCAGGGAGGGCCTCAATGAAAAACTGTTTTTT. This codes for CASREGLNEKLFF.

This sequence joins TRBV12-3 or TRBV12-4 and TRBJ2-7; 9 bases align to TRBD1. The J segment lost 5 bases and the V segment lost 6 bases, leaving 5 bases of the junction unmatched. This CDR3 spans 13 amino acids. CDR3 nucleotides: TGTGCCAGCAGGGGACAGGGACGGCACGAGCAGTACTTC. This gives the protein CASRGQGRHEQYF.

The chain joins TRBV7-2 to TRBJ2-3; TRBD2 matches 10 bases. Germline V gives CDR1 SGHTA, CDR2 FQGNSA. V lost 5 bases, J lost 5 bases, and 4 bases stayed unmatched. The CDR3 runs to 14 residues. CDR3 sequence reads: CASSLSGGIDTQYF. The CDR3 DNA follows: TGTGCCAGCAGCCTTAGCGGGGGGATAGATACGCAGTATTTT.

The rearrangement uses TRBV7-9 and TRBJ2-7; perhaps TRBD2 as D (5 bases). Germline lookup yields CDR1 SEHNR and CDR2 FQNEAQ (reference sequence). The CDR3 contains 15 residues. The V end lost 2 bases, the J end lost 0 bases, and 11 bases lay between the germline ends. The CDR3 coding sequence is TGTGCCAGCAGCTTAACGAGGGCACTCTCCTACGAGCAGTACTTC. Its protein product is CASSLTRALSYEQYF.